This passage covers 9 T cell receptor beta chains from one sample sequenced in a study of shared clonotypes between healthy human individuals. The protocol was immunoSEQ multiplex PCR, while the TCRdb copy is restricted to in-frame clones and leaves out a portion. The sample carries around 1,900,000 clones, 90% to 95% recorded once. Naive CD8 cells comprised CD45RO-negative, CCR7-positively selected cells, excluding terminally differentiated effector memory CD45RA+ cells. The sequenced sample was naive CD8+ T cells from PBMCs. The receptors here all came from a man in his late teens or twenties in good health. Some clones in this sample may be carry-over from other donors' samples.

Only one count was recorded for this clone. The chain's CDR3 is CASSPWTSGTAEQFF. CDR3 sequence (DNA): TGTGCCAGCAGCCCCTGGACTAGCGGGACTGCTGAGCAGTTCTTC. The V call is TRBV9, the J call TRBJ2-1; 12 bases are a match to TRBD2. The CDR3 is 15 residues long. V lost 4 bases to trimming and J lost 9 bases; unmatched junction nucleotides: 8. The germline V gene has CDR1 SGDLS and CDR2 YYNGEE.

In this sample, this clone turned up once. This chain uses TRBV6-1 with TRBJ1-3, with D perhaps TRBD1 (6 bases). The CDR3 is 14 residues long. The germline V gene has CDR1 MNHNS and CDR2 SASEGT. V was shortened by 5 bases and J by 4 bases, with 12 bases between the two germline ends. CDR3 region: CASSQTGYGNTIYF. DNA for the CDR3: TGTGCCAGCAGTCAAACAGGGTACGGAAACACCATATATTTT.

The chain uses TRBV5-1 and TRBJ2-7; possibly TRBD2 for D (6 bases). Germline V lookup: CDR1 SGHRS, CDR2 YFSETQ. This CDR3 is built from 14 residues. Trimming cost V 7 bases and J 0 bases, with 14 bases left between them. CDR3 sequence: CASGSGLSSYEQYF. The CDR3 bases are TGCGCCAGCGGAAGCGGGCTAAGCTCCTACGAGCAGTACTTC. The variable domain in full, with the rest retrieved from reference TRBV5-1 and TRBJ2-7, is KAGVTQTPRYLIKTRGQQVTLSCSPISGHRSVSWYQQTPGQGLQFLFEYFSETQRNKGNFPGRFSGRQFSNSRSEMNVSTLELGDSALYLCASGSGLSSYEQYFGPGTRLTVT.

To note about this clone: The sample carries other DNA sequences with the same CDR3. J is TRBJ1-5 and V is TRBV30, with D maybe TRBD1 (6 bases). Germline values: CDR1 GTSNPN, CDR2 SVGIG (reference sequence). Trimming removed 6 bases from V and 0 bases from J, with 24 bases in between. CDR3 size: 18 residues. The CDR3 here is CACQHRVGEADSNQPQHF. The CDR3 DNA reads TGTGCCTGCCAACACAGGGTGGGGGAGGCGGATAGCAATCAGCCCCAGCATTTT.

The chain is built from TRBV7-2 and TRBJ2-7, with unresolved D. V was cut by 6 bases and J by 5 bases, with 14 bases left in between. Germline-derived CDR1 and CDR2 are SGHTA and FQGNSA. The CDR3 consists of 13 residues. CDR3 sequence reads: CASSPLRSHEQYF. CDR3 bases: TGTGCCAGCAGTCCTCTTCGGTCCCACGAGCAGTACTTC.

The V and J genes are TRBV29-1 and TRBJ2-7; TRBD2 aligns across 7 bases. The junction had 8 bases not matched to a gene; V was cut back by 5 bases and J by 4 bases. Germline CDR1 reads SQVTM; CDR2 reads ANQGSEA. The CDR3 loop spans 13 amino acids. CDR3 in DNA: TGCAGCGTTTCGGTGCGGGAGAGATACGAGCAGTACTTC. Amino acids: CSVSVRERYEQYF.

The chain has TRBV27 and TRBJ1-2; unclear D gene. V gave up 3 bases and J gave up 8 bases, with 13 bases separating them. Germline CDR1 is MNHEY and CDR2 is SMNVEV (reference sequence). The CDR3 covers 13 residues. The CDR3, as DNA: TGTGCCAGCAGTTTCGGCAGCAATGCGGGCTACACCTTC. Translating gives CASSFGSNAGYTF.

V and J are TRBV9 and TRBJ2-1; 12 nucleotides match TRBD2. CDR3 length: 15 residues. The germline V gene has CDR1 SGDLS and CDR2 YYNGEE. Trimming at V came to 3 bases and at J to 8 bases, leaving 6 bases not matched to a gene. The CDR3 is CASSAASGRADEQFF. The CDR3 DNA reads as TGTGCCAGCAGCGCCGCTAGCGGGAGGGCCGATGAGCAGTTCTTC. The full variable domain, with the rest looked up from reference TRBV9 and TRBJ2-1, is DSGVTQTPKHLITATGQRVTLRCSPRSGDLSVYWYQQSLDQGLQFLIQYYNGEERAKGNILERFSAQQFPDLHSELNLSSLELGDSALYFCASSAASGRADEQFFGPGTRLTVL.

In its sample, this clone was seen once. CDR3 in amino acids: CSVAGTRGWDEQFF. CDR3 coding DNA: TGCAGCGTTGCCGGGACACGGGGATGGGATGAGCAGTTCTTC. V is TRBV29-1 and J is TRBJ2-1, with a tentative D call TRBD1 (6 bases). V was trimmed by 4 bases and J by 8 bases, leaving 18 bases between them. CDR1 and CDR2 (germline): SQVTM, ANQGSEA. The CDR3 is made up of 14 amino acids.